A selection of T cell receptor beta chains follows, all from one sample in a study of T-cell memory formation after mild COVID-19. TCRdb processed the 5' RACE reads anew with MiXCR; each CDR3 protein has one entry. The sample lists about 180,000 distinct CDR3 sequences, around a sixth occurring once. The specimen sequenced was PBMCs or a T cell subset sorted from them (not recorded which). These receptors came from a man between 18 and 35 years old who had mild COVID-19 (a few samples of this study predate the infection). Cell type and time point are not known. Each CDR3 is given with its conserved first and last residue. D genes are given only for firm matches. Clone size is shown for a subset of rows, as once, few, many or a class of expanded clone.

d_call: .
clone_size: .
v_call: TRBV7-2
j_call: TRBJ2-6
cdr3_nt: TGTGCCAGCAGCTTAGTGGCCGGGGGGGCCAACGTCCTGACTTTC
cdr3_aa: CASSLVAGGANVLTF

d_call: TRBD1
clone_size: .
v_call: TRBV5-1
j_call: TRBJ1-2
cdr3_nt: TGCGCCAGCAGTACGGACAGGAACTATGGCTACACCTTC
cdr3_aa: CASSTDRNYGYTF

d_call: .
clone_size: few
v_call: TRBV10-3
j_call: TRBJ1-5
cdr3_nt: TGTGCCATCAGTAGAGGGGGAGGGAATCAGCCCCAGCATTTT
cdr3_aa: CAISRGGGNQPQHF

d_call: .
clone_size: .
v_call: TRBV12-3/TRBV12-4
j_call: TRBJ2-5
cdr3_nt: TGTGCCAGCAGTTTATGGGGAGGAGAGACCCAGTACTTC
cdr3_aa: CASSLWGGETQYF

d_call: .
clone_size: few
v_call: TRBV2
j_call: TRBJ2-5
cdr3_nt: TGTGCCAGCAGGGGAGGTGGGGCAGGCAAACAAGAGACCCAGTACTTC
cdr3_aa: CASRGGGAGKQETQYF

d_call: TRBD1
clone_size: .
v_call: TRBV12-3/TRBV12-4
j_call: TRBJ1-4
cdr3_nt: TGTGCCAGCAGGTCGACAGGGGCAACTAATGAAAAACTGTTTTTT
cdr3_aa: CASRSTGATNEKLFF

d_call: .
clone_size: .
v_call: TRBV12-3/TRBV12-4
j_call: TRBJ1-1
cdr3_nt: TGTGCCAGCAGTTTATCCGACCAGGGTGAAGCTTTCTTT
cdr3_aa: CASSLSDQGEAFF

d_call: .
clone_size: .
v_call: TRBV24-1
j_call: TRBJ1-2
cdr3_nt: TGTGCCACCGAATCGCAGGCATCTGGCTACACCTTC
cdr3_aa: CATESQASGYTF

d_call: TRBD1
clone_size: few
v_call: TRBV12-3/TRBV12-4
j_call: TRBJ1-2
cdr3_nt: TGTGCCAGCAGGGGGACAGGGCACTATGGCTACACCTTC
cdr3_aa: CASRGTGHYGYTF

d_call: .
clone_size: .
v_call: TRBV12-3/TRBV12-4
j_call: TRBJ1-1
cdr3_nt: TGTGCCAGCAGTTTTTACGGACAGCTCGAAGCTTTCTTT
cdr3_aa: CASSFYGQLEAFF

d_call: TRBD2
clone_size: few
v_call: TRBV12-3/TRBV12-4
j_call: TRBJ2-3
cdr3_nt: TGTGCCATCTCGACTAGCGTGTTAGCAGATACGCAGTATTTT
cdr3_aa: CAISTSVLADTQYF

d_call: .
clone_size: .
v_call: TRBV7-2
j_call: TRBJ2-3
cdr3_nt: TGTGCCAGCAGCTTAGTCCAGCATACGCAGTATTTT
cdr3_aa: CASSLVQHTQYF

d_call: .
clone_size: many
v_call: TRBV29-1
j_call: TRBJ1-1
cdr3_nt: TGCAGCGTTTTTCGCGACATTAACACTGAAGCTTTCTTT
cdr3_aa: CSVFRDINTEAFF

d_call: .
clone_size: few
v_call: TRBV27
j_call: TRBJ2-5
cdr3_nt: TGTGCCAGCGGACGTCAAGAGACCCAGTACTTC
cdr3_aa: CASGRQETQYF

d_call: .
clone_size: .
v_call: TRBV20-1
j_call: TRBJ1-3
cdr3_nt: TGCAGTGCCGGGGGGAGCTCTGGAAACACCATATATTTT
cdr3_aa: CSAGGSSGNTIYF

d_call: .
clone_size: .
v_call: TRBV5-1
j_call: TRBJ1-1
cdr3_nt: TGCGCCGGTCCTACCTTCCATTACGAGGTGACTGAAGCTTTCTTT
cdr3_aa: CAGPTFHYEVTEAFF

d_call: TRBD1
clone_size: .
v_call: TRBV6-2/TRBV6-3
j_call: TRBJ1-6
cdr3_nt: TGTGCCAGCAGGGGACAGTCTACTTCACCCCTCCACTTT
cdr3_aa: CASRGQSTSPLHF

d_call: .
clone_size: few
v_call: TRBV5-5
j_call: TRBJ2-3
cdr3_nt: TGTGCCAGCAGCCTCAGGGTAGCTCGGTCAGATACGCAGTATTTT
cdr3_aa: CASSLRVARSDTQYF

d_call: .
clone_size: few
v_call: TRBV2
j_call: TRBJ2-5
cdr3_nt: TGTGCCAGCAGGGGGGGACTGGGGACCCAGTACTTC
cdr3_aa: CASRGGLGTQYF

d_call: .
clone_size: few
v_call: TRBV30
j_call: TRBJ2-7
cdr3_nt: TGTGCCTGGGCAGGGAGCTCCTACGAGCAGTACTTC
cdr3_aa: CAWAGSSYEQYF

d_call: .
clone_size: few
v_call: TRBV24-1
j_call: TRBJ1-2
cdr3_nt: TGTGCCACCGGCAGCGAATTCTATGGCTACACCTTC
cdr3_aa: CATGSEFYGYTF

d_call: TRBD1
clone_size: .
v_call: TRBV11-2
j_call: TRBJ1-5
cdr3_nt: TGTGCCAGCAGCCTAACACAGGGGGCTCGGCAGCCCCAGCATTTT
cdr3_aa: CASSLTQGARQPQHF

d_call: .
clone_size: few
v_call: TRBV4-3
j_call: TRBJ2-5
cdr3_nt: TGCGCCAGCAGCCACGGGGGCCTCCAAGAGACCCAGTACTTC
cdr3_aa: CASSHGGLQETQYF

d_call: .
clone_size: .
v_call: TRBV3-1
j_call: TRBJ2-1
cdr3_nt: TGTGCCAGCAGCCAGGCCAATGAGCAGTTCTTC
cdr3_aa: CASSQANEQFF

d_call: .
clone_size: few
v_call: TRBV28
j_call: TRBJ1-3
cdr3_nt: TGTGCCAGCAGTTTAGCAGAGATTGGAAACACCATATATTTT
cdr3_aa: CASSLAEIGNTIYF

d_call: TRBD2
clone_size: few
v_call: TRBV29-1
j_call: TRBJ2-3
cdr3_nt: TGCAGCGTCCAGCGGGGGGGCCACGATGAGCAGTATTTT
cdr3_aa: CSVQRGGHDEQYF

d_call: .
clone_size: once
v_call: TRBV7-2
j_call: TRBJ2-3
cdr3_nt: TGTGCCAGCAGCCTCAGGACAGATACGCAGTATTTT
cdr3_aa: CASSLRTDTQYF

d_call: TRBD1
clone_size: .
v_call: TRBV7-2
j_call: TRBJ1-6
cdr3_nt: TGTGCCAGCAGCTCTAACTCGGACAGGGTGTCTTCACCCCTCCACTTT
cdr3_aa: CASSSNSDRVSSPLHF

d_call: .
clone_size: .
v_call: TRBV2
j_call: TRBJ2-1
cdr3_nt: TGTGCCGGTCTATCGACTCCTAGCTCCTACAATGAGCAGTTCTTC
cdr3_aa: CAGLSTPSSYNEQFF

d_call: .
clone_size: few
v_call: TRBV5-1
j_call: TRBJ2-3
cdr3_nt: TGCGCCAGCAGCCCCGGGAGTCTGGATACGCAGTATTTT
cdr3_aa: CASSPGSLDTQYF

d_call: .
clone_size: .
v_call: TRBV5-1
j_call: TRBJ2-1
cdr3_nt: TGCGCCAGCAGCTCCGACCGGAGCTCCTACAATGAGCAGTTCTTC
cdr3_aa: CASSSDRSSYNEQFF

d_call: .
clone_size: .
v_call: TRBV9
j_call: TRBJ2-1
cdr3_nt: TGTGCCAGCAGCCGCGGACAGATCGGCGAGCAGTTCTTC
cdr3_aa: CASSRGQIGEQFF

d_call: .
clone_size: few
v_call: TRBV20-1
j_call: TRBJ1-5
cdr3_nt: TGCAGTGCTAGAGACAGGTTAAATCAGCCCCAGCATTTT
cdr3_aa: CSARDRLNQPQHF

d_call: .
clone_size: few
v_call: TRBV7-2
j_call: TRBJ2-3
cdr3_nt: TGTGCCAGCAGCGAGTGGGCTAGCCTTTCGACAGATACGCAGTATTTT
cdr3_aa: CASSEWASLSTDTQYF

d_call: .
clone_size: .
v_call: TRBV7-9
j_call: TRBJ2-3
cdr3_nt: TGTGCCAGCAGCTTGAGTAGTGGGGGACACACAGATACGCAGTATTTT
cdr3_aa: CASSLSSGGHTDTQYF

d_call: TRBD2
clone_size: .
v_call: TRBV20-1
j_call: TRBJ2-5
cdr3_nt: TGCAGTGCTAGGAATAGCGGGGGCTCTCAAGAGACCCAGTACTTC
cdr3_aa: CSARNSGGSQETQYF

d_call: .
clone_size: few
v_call: TRBV7-3
j_call: TRBJ1-2
cdr3_nt: TGTGCCAGCAGCTTGGGGCAGGGTCATGGCTACACCTTC
cdr3_aa: CASSLGQGHGYTF

d_call: .
clone_size: .
v_call: TRBV5-1
j_call: TRBJ1-2
cdr3_nt: TGCGCCAGCAGCTTGGACCAAGCAGGGTTGGGCTACACCTTC
cdr3_aa: CASSLDQAGLGYTF

d_call: .
clone_size: .
v_call: TRBV7-9
j_call: TRBJ2-5
cdr3_nt: TGTGCCAGCAGCTCCCCCACGGGGGCCGAGACCCAGTACTTC
cdr3_aa: CASSSPTGAETQYF

d_call: .
clone_size: .
v_call: TRBV7-2
j_call: TRBJ1-1
cdr3_nt: TGTGCCAGCAGCTCAATTCTGAACACTGAAGCTTTCTTT
cdr3_aa: CASSSILNTEAFF

d_call: TRBD1
clone_size: many
v_call: TRBV7-2
j_call: TRBJ2-2
cdr3_nt: TGTGCCAGCAGGACCGGGACAGGGAACACCGGGGAGCTGTTTTTT
cdr3_aa: CASRTGTGNTGELFF

d_call: TRBD1
clone_size: few
v_call: TRBV9
j_call: TRBJ2-1
cdr3_nt: TGTGCCAGCAGCGTGGGACAGGACAATGAGCAGTTCTTC
cdr3_aa: CASSVGQDNEQFF

d_call: TRBD1
clone_size: few
v_call: TRBV5-1
j_call: TRBJ2-5
cdr3_nt: TGCGCCAGCAGTTTCCCAGGGGGCGCGCAGACCCAGTACTTC
cdr3_aa: CASSFPGGAQTQYF

d_call: .
clone_size: few
v_call: TRBV4-3
j_call: TRBJ1-3
cdr3_nt: TGCGCCAGCAGCCAGGGGAAACGTTCCTCTGGAAACACCATATATTTT
cdr3_aa: CASSQGKRSSGNTIYF

d_call: .
clone_size: many
v_call: TRBV7-2
j_call: TRBJ1-1
cdr3_nt: TGTGCCAGCAGCCTAACCTACGGGGGAGCTACTGAAGCTTTCTTT
cdr3_aa: CASSLTYGGATEAFF

d_call: .
clone_size: few
v_call: TRBV7-9
j_call: TRBJ2-1
cdr3_nt: TGTGCCAGCAGCTTAGGGCAGGGGCTCTACAATGAGCAGTTCTTC
cdr3_aa: CASSLGQGLYNEQFF

d_call: TRBD1
clone_size: few
v_call: TRBV7-9
j_call: TRBJ1-5
cdr3_nt: TGTGCCAGCAGCTTCTGGGACAGTCATCAGCCCCAGCATTTT
cdr3_aa: CASSFWDSHQPQHF

d_call: .
clone_size: .
v_call: TRBV6-6
j_call: TRBJ2-5
cdr3_nt: TGTGCCAGCAGTTCGGACCCAAGGAAAGAGACCCAGTACTTC
cdr3_aa: CASSSDPRKETQYF

d_call: .
clone_size: .
v_call: TRBV5-5
j_call: TRBJ1-2
cdr3_nt: TGTGCCAGCAGCTTGGAGGGCCCGACGGGCTACACCTTC
cdr3_aa: CASSLEGPTGYTF

d_call: TRBD2
clone_size: few
v_call: TRBV12-3/TRBV12-4
j_call: TRBJ2-1
cdr3_nt: TGTGCCAGCCGCCAAGCAGGGAGGGCTGAGCAGTTCTTC
cdr3_aa: CASRQAGRAEQFF

d_call: .
clone_size: .
v_call: TRBV28
j_call: TRBJ1-3
cdr3_nt: TGTGCCAGCAGGGCATTCGTGGAACTCTCTGGAAACACCATATATTTT
cdr3_aa: CASRAFVELSGNTIYF

d_call: .
clone_size: .
v_call: TRBV11-2
j_call: TRBJ1-6
cdr3_nt: TGTGCCAGCAGCTTAGTGGTCCCTGGTTCACCCCTCCACTTT
cdr3_aa: CASSLVVPGSPLHF

d_call: .
clone_size: .
v_call: TRBV6-5
j_call: TRBJ1-1
cdr3_nt: TGTGCCAGCGAATACAGGCCGAACACTGAAGCTTTCTTT
cdr3_aa: CASEYRPNTEAFF

d_call: TRBD2
clone_size: .
v_call: TRBV30
j_call: TRBJ2-4
cdr3_nt: TGTGCCTGGAGTGATTGGACTAGCGGGGCGCCATCAGGCCTCTACTTC
cdr3_aa: CAWSDWTSGAPSGLYF

d_call: TRBD2
clone_size: .
v_call: TRBV6-2/TRBV6-3
j_call: TRBJ2-1
cdr3_nt: TGTGCCAGCAGTTATCGGGGGGATGAGCAGTTCTTC
cdr3_aa: CASSYRGDEQFF

d_call: .
clone_size: few
v_call: TRBV5-1
j_call: TRBJ2-5
cdr3_nt: TGCGCCAGCAGCAAGGAGGCGGAGACCCAGTACTTC
cdr3_aa: CASSKEAETQYF

d_call: .
clone_size: few
v_call: TRBV6-2/TRBV6-3
j_call: TRBJ2-6
cdr3_nt: TGTGCCAGCAGCCCTGACGGGGGCAGACCTGGGGCCAACGTCCTGACTTTC
cdr3_aa: CASSPDGGRPGANVLTF

d_call: TRBD1
clone_size: .
v_call: TRBV18
j_call: TRBJ2-5
cdr3_nt: TGTGCCAGCTCAACGACAGGGGGCCGAGAGACCCAGTACTTC
cdr3_aa: CASSTTGGRETQYF